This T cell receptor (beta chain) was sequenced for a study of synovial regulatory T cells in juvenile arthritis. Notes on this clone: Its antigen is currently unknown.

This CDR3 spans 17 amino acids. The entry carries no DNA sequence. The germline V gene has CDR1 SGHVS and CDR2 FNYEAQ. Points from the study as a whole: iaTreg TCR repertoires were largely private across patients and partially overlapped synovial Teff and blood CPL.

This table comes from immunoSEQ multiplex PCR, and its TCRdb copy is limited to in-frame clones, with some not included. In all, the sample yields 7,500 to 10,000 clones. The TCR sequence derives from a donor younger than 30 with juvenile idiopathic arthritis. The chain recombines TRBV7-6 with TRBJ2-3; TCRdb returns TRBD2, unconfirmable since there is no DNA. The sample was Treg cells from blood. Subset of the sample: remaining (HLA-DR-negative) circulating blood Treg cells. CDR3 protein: CASSPPGLAGGGGTQYF.